This T cell receptor beta chain is drawn from a study of blood T cell repertoires in COVID-19. Overall study: The origin of the acute and convalescent COVID-19 samples was the United States, Italy and Spain.

Original methodology: Reference gene primer amplification gave nucleated cell count estimates. Profiled with immunoSEQ multiplex PCR; TCRdb holds only in-frame clones, not every one. The V and J calls and clone size were taken over from that table, and D and trimming were inferred from the DNA. Of 310,000 or so clones listed, 90% were seen once; the top ten hold 1.7%. The CDR3 covers 13 residues. Looked up from germline, CDR1 is MDHEN and CDR2 is SYDVKM. V shed 7 bases and J shed 6 bases, with 13 bases lying between them. All enrollees were about 18 to 89 years old and from approximately 25 US areas. Cohort allocation depended upon clinical history that participants reported.

This receptor was taken from a woman in her late teens or twenties with acute COVID-19. The source material was PBMCs or T cells enriched from blood (not recorded which). The V gene is TRBV28, the J gene TRBJ1-5; D unclear. The CDR3 DNA reads TGTGCCAGCACGTCCGGGGTGGGTCAGCCCCAGCATTTT. This sequence encodes CASTSGVGQPQHF.